Each of the 32 T cell receptor beta chains below was sequenced from the same sample in a study of post-analysis software for immune sequencing data (dated by TCRdb to 2014 to 2015). Library preparation employed PCR. The sequencer was an Illumina HiSeq 2500. Unique molecular identifiers were incorporated into TCR beta cDNA libraries to reduce PCR and sequencing biases. TCRdb handled the public reads itself, with Q25 trimming in fastp and clone calling in MiXCR, and kept productive beta chains. Merged by CDR3 protein, the rows form single entries marked with the most common genes and DNA. The sample table records roughly 700,000 distinct CDR3 sequences; 30% of these occur just once. The top ten constitute around 0.6% of the sample. Their specific antigens are unknown. Overall study results and their limits: Significantly higher frequencies in patients than in controls were found for roughly five TRBV segments, including TRBV5-6, TRBV5-1 and TRBV20-1.

Sequencing was done on a sample of blood. Receptors originate from a girl aged 5 to 17 with multiple sclerosis.

V is TRBV5-6 and J is TRBJ1-6; TRBD1 might be the D (6 bases). Trimming took 1 base from V and 7 from J, leaving 12 bases between them. Germline lookup yields CDR1 SGHDT and CDR2 YYEEEE. This CDR3 is built from 15 residues. The CDR3 DNA reads TGTGCCAGCAGCTTGTATCCGGGGGGCAATTCACCCCTCCACTTT. Translating it yields CASSLYPGGNSPLHF.

The chain links TRBV5-1 to TRBJ2-7; perhaps TRBD1 as D (7 bases). Germline values: CDR1 SGHRS, CDR2 YFSETQ. Trimming removed 4 bases from V and 4 bases from J, with 15 bases in between. This CDR3 spans 14 amino acids. As DNA, the CDR3 is TGCGCCAGCAGCCCGGGGGTGACAGGGTACGAGCAGTACTTC. Protein: CASSPGVTGYEQYF.

This rearrangement joins TRBV28 to TRBJ2-4, with D perhaps given as TRBD1 or TRBD2 (6 bases each). V was shortened by 5 bases and J by 8 bases, with 19 bases between the two germline ends. CDR1 is MDHEN and CDR2 is SYDVKM in the germline V gene. The length of the CDR3 is 15 residues. CDR3 DNA sequence: TGTGCCAGCAGTCCCCAAGGGGGGTCCAGGGACATTCAGTACTTC. It is translated as CASSPQGGSRDIQYF. Variable domain in full (rest from reference TRBV28 and TRBJ2-4): DVKVTQSSRYLVKRTGEKVFLECVQDMDHENMFWYRQDPGLGLRLIYFSYDVKMKEKGDIPEGYSVSREKKERFSLILESASTNQTSMYLCASSPQGGSRDIQYFGAGTRLSVL.

This chain uses TRBV3-1 with TRBJ1-1; D gene ambiguous. V lost 2 bases, J lost 1 base, and 8 bases lay in between. In germline, CDR1 is LGHDT, CDR2 YNNKEL (reference sequence). The CDR3 spans 14 residues. The CDR3 coding sequence is TGTGCCAGCAGCCAATTGCCGCAGAACACTGAAGCTTTCTTT. This translates into CASSQLPQNTEAFF.

V and J are TRBV7-9 and TRBJ2-7; D is perhaps TRBD2 (6 bases). CDR3 size: 12 residues. Trimming shortened V by 6 bases and J by 10 bases, and 16 bases separated the two germline ends. Germline V gene sequence: CDR1 SEHNR, CDR2 FQNEAQ (reference sequence). CDR3 region: CASRGRGINQYF. CDR3 coding DNA: TGTGCCAGCAGGGGACGGGGGATTAACCAGTACTTC.

The genes are TRBV11-2 and TRBJ2-5; D gene unclear. The CDR3 extends over 14 amino acids. Germline V lookup: CDR1 SGHAT, CDR2 FQNNGV. V dropped 1 base and J dropped 5 bases, with 11 bases sitting between them. The DNA of the CDR3 is TGTGCCAGCAGCTTAGTTGGGGTCTCGGAGACCCAGTACTTC. Protein: CASSLVGVSETQYF.

This clonotype was detected only a few times. The rearrangement uses TRBV7-2 and TRBJ2-1; D is possibly TRBD1 (5 bases). CDR3 length: 15 amino acids. From germline, CDR1 is SGHTA and CDR2 FQGNSA. Trimming removed 3 bases from V and 4 bases from J, with 13 bases in between. The CDR3 bases are TGTGCCAGCAGCTTCGACAATCCAGGGTACAATGAGCAGTTCTTC. This gives the protein CASSFDNPGYNEQFF.

V and J are TRBV3-1 and TRBJ2-2, with D perhaps matching TRBD1 (5 bases). The V and J ends lost 1 base and 3 bases respectively, with 9 bases between them. This CDR3 spans 15 amino acids. Germline values: CDR1 LGHDT, CDR2 YNNKEL (reference sequence). The chain's CDR3 is CASSQGGQDTGELFF. DNA for the CDR3: TGTGCCAGCAGCCAAGGGGGCCAGGACACCGGGGAGCTGTTTTTT.

The chain combines TRBV2 with TRBJ2-5, with D unresolved. The CDR3 loop spans 12 amino acids. Deletions cut 3 bases from V and 3 bases from J, with 5 bases between. Germline V gene lookup returns CDR1 SNHLY and CDR2 FYNNEI. The CDR3 sequence: CASSEREETQYF. CDR3 nucleotide sequence: TGTGCCAGCAGTGAGCGAGAAGAGACCCAGTACTTC.

The DNA of the CDR3 is TGTGCCAGCAGTTACAGGGTTTCACCCCTCCACTTT. Translating it yields CASSYRVSPLHF. The chain couples TRBV12-3 or TRBV12-4 to TRBJ1-6; a weak D match, TRBD1 (6 bases). This CDR3 is 12 amino acids long. Between the trimmed V and J ends, which lost 4 bases and 9 bases, there was a span of 7 bases.

Ten or more counts support this clonotype. The V gene is TRBV29-1, the J gene TRBJ2-7, with 8 nucleotides matching TRBD1. V lost 4 bases to trimming and J lost 0 bases; unmatched junction nucleotides: 2. CDR1 SQVTM and CDR2 ANQGSEA come from the germline V gene. The CDR3 covers 13 residues. DNA of the CDR3: TGCAGCGTTGCTACAGGGGGCTCCTACGAGCAGTACTTC. Translation gives CSVATGGSYEQYF.

This clonotype occurred a few times. The chain combines TRBV9 with TRBJ2-1; a weak D match, TRBD2 (7 bases). The V gene lost 0 bases and the J gene lost 7 bases, with 14 bases spanning the gap. Per germline, CDR1 SGDLS and CDR2 YYNGEE. The CDR3 has 15 residues. The CDR3 loop reads CASSVGGRESNEQFF. For the CDR3, the DNA is TGTGCCAGCAGCGTAGGGGGGCGGGAGTCAAATGAGCAGTTCTTC. Full variable domain (missing parts from reference TRBV9 and TRBJ2-1): DSGVTQTPKHLITATGQRVTLRCSPRSGDLSVYWYQQSLDQGLQFLIQYYNGEERAKGNILERFSAQQFPDLHSELNLSSLELGDSALYFCASSVGGRESNEQFFGPGTRLTVL.

The genes are TRBV6-6 and TRBJ1-4; the D is unclear. The CDR3 has 17 residues. V was pared by 2 bases and J by 5 bases, with 18 bases between. CDR1 is MNHNY and CDR2 is SVGAGI in the germline V gene (reference sequence). As DNA, the CDR3 is TGTGCCAGCAGTTACCCAAAAGGGAGGGTTCGGAATGAAAAACTGTTTTTT. Protein: CASSYPKGRVRNEKLFF.

This clonotype appeared a few times. This rearrangement joins TRBV18 to TRBJ2-1; 8 nucleotides line up with TRBD1. Germline values: CDR1 KGHSH, CDR2 LQKENI. The CDR3 is 14 amino acids. The V gene end was trimmed by 8 bases and the J gene end by 5 bases; junction bases not matched to a gene: 8. Here the CDR3 DNA reads TGTGCCAGCCTACCCGGGACAGGTAACAATGAGCAGTTCTTC. It yields the protein CASLPGTGNNEQFF.

This clonotype was counted at least ten times. V gene TRBV7-2 combines with J gene TRBJ2-3; 10 positions match TRBD2. The CDR3 runs 14 residues. V lost 4 bases, J lost 4 bases, and 2 bases stayed unmatched. CDR1 SGHTA and CDR2 FQGNSA come from the germline V gene. DNA of the CDR3: TGTGCCAGCAGCTCAGCGGGAGGGCCAGATACGCAGTATTTT. Translation gives CASSSAGGPDTQYF.

The CDR3: CASSVYTGSNQPQHF. The CDR3 bases are TGTGCCAGCAGTGTCTACACAGGGAGCAATCAGCCCCAGCATTTT. V gene TRBV28 combines with J gene TRBJ1-5; tentative D call: TRBD1 (6 bases). The CDR3 is 15 residues long. Germline V CDR1 and CDR2: MDHEN, SYDVKM. V dropped 5 bases and J dropped 1 base, with 12 bases sitting between them. Filled out from reference TRBV28 and TRBJ1-5, the complete variable domain reads DVKVTQSSRYLVKRTGEKVFLECVQDMDHENMFWYRQDPGLGLRLIYFSYDVKMKEKGDIPEGYSVSREKKERFSLILESASTNQTSMYLCASSVYTGSNQPQHFGDGTRLSIL.

V and J are TRBV11-2 and TRBJ2-1; tentative D call: TRBD2 (5 bases). Between the trimmed V and J ends, which lost 2 bases and 2 bases, there was a span of 16 bases. This CDR3 has 17 residues. CDR1 and CDR2 from the germline V gene are SGHAT and FQNNGV. The CDR3 DNA follows: TGTGCCAGCAGCTTATCCCGGGGAAGGCTGACCTACAATGAGCAGTTCTTC. Its protein is CASSLSRGRLTYNEQFF.

In its sample, this clonotype was seen a few times. The CDR3 sequence is CAISAGQGETQYF. The CDR3 bases are TGTGCCATCAGTGCCGGCCAGGGAGAGACCCAGTACTTC. This chain joins TRBV10-3 and TRBJ2-5; weak D call: TRBD1 (5 bases). This CDR3 is built from 13 residues. V was pared by 4 bases and J by 4 bases, with 10 bases between. Per germline, CDR1 ENHRY and CDR2 SYGVKD.

This clonotype was recorded a few times. V and J are TRBV9 and TRBJ2-5; D not resolved. CDR1 and CDR2 from the germline V gene are SGDLS and YYNGEE. Between the trimmed V and J ends, which lost 2 bases and 4 bases, there was a span of 6 bases. This CDR3 contains 12 residues. The CDR3 DNA reads as TGTGCCAGCAGCGTCTACGGAGAGACCCAGTACTTC. Amino acid sequence: CASSVYGETQYF.

This clonotype has only a few counts. V usage is TRBV20-1 and J usage is TRBJ1-4; unclear D gene. The CDR3 length is 13 residues. V lost 6 bases and J 4 bases, leaving 12 bases between the germline ends. The germline V gene encodes CDR1 DFQATT and CDR2 SNEGSKA (reference sequence). CDR3 sequence reads: CSAPDGFNEKLFF. In DNA, the CDR3 is TGCAGTGCCCCGGACGGCTTTAATGAAAAACTGTTTTTT.

As for this clonotype: A much larger clone sits a single nucleotide away, making a read error possible. CDR3 region: CASSVAPTVTSIQYF. The CDR3 region has the DNA TGTGCCAGCAGCGTAGCCCCCACGGTAACGAGCATTCAGTACTTC. The chain combines TRBV9 with TRBJ2-4; D is ambiguous. CDR3 length equals 15 residues. V was trimmed by 0 bases and J by 9 bases, leaving 16 bases between them. Germline lookup yields CDR1 SGDLS and CDR2 YYNGEE.

The chain uses TRBV27 and TRBJ1-4; no clear D gene. Per the germline V gene, CDR1 is MNHEY and CDR2 is SMNVEV (reference sequence). V lost 2 bases, J lost 3 bases, and 4 bases lay in between. The CDR3 sequence is 13 residues long. CDR3 coding DNA: TGTGCCAGCAGTTTAGACCCTAATGAAAAACTGTTTTTT. Translation: CASSLDPNEKLFF.

In the case of this clonotype: Just one base apart from a much larger clone, this may be a read error. The chain recombines TRBV10-3 with TRBJ2-1; 9 nucleotides line up with TRBD1. The CDR3 is 15 residues long. CDR1 and CDR2 from the germline V gene are ENHRY and SYGVKD. V dropped 2 bases and J dropped 6; count of bases not matched to a gene: 5. CDR3 coding DNA: TGTGCCATCAGTGAGACAGGGGGCTTTAGCAATGAGCAGTTCTTC. Translating it yields CAISETGGFSNEQFF.

V and J are TRBV28 and TRBJ2-5, with TRBD1 matching over 9 bases. The germline gives CDR1 MDHEN, CDR2 SYDVKM. J gave up 5 bases and V 7 bases, and 8 bases lay outside the gene matches. The CDR3 spans 14 residues. CDR3 residues: CASNTQGAEETQYF. The CDR3 coding sequence is TGTGCCAGCAACACACAGGGGGCGGAGGAGACCCAGTACTTC.

A few counts support this clonotype. The chain recombines TRBV20-1 with TRBJ1-5; 9 bases line up with TRBD1. CDR1 is DFQATT, CDR2 SNEGSKA, per germline (reference sequence). V was pared by 4 bases and J by 4 bases, with 8 bases of the junction left unmatched. The CDR3 is made up of 15 amino acids. The CDR3 protein is CSANIQGARNQPQHF. CDR3 DNA: TGCAGTGCTAATATACAGGGGGCGAGAAATCAGCCCCAGCATTTT.

V and J are TRBV20-1 and TRBJ2-3; possible D gene TRBD2, 6 bases. Germline-derived CDR1 and CDR2 are DFQATT and SNEGSKA (reference sequence). CDR3 length equals 16 residues. The V end lost 6 bases, the J end lost 6 bases, and 25 bases lay between the germline ends. CDR3 coding DNA: TGCAGTGCCCTGGTAACGCGGGGCCCCTCGGGCGATACGCAGTATTTT. Its translation is CSALVTRGPSGDTQYF.

This clonotype was recorded a few times. The chain employs TRBV9 and TRBJ2-7; TRBD1 matches at 12 bases. The junction had 6 bases not matched to a gene; V was cut back by 7 bases and J by 7 bases. There are 13 residues in the CDR3. Germline V gene data show CDR1 as SGDLS and CDR2 as YYNGEE. This CDR3 is CASGTGGVREQYF. DNA of the CDR3: TGTGCCAGCGGGACAGGGGGCGTGAGGGAGCAGTACTTC.

This clonotype was picked up a small number of times. The chain carries TRBV3-1 and TRBJ2-1; possible D gene TRBD2, 6 bases. V lost 0 bases and J lost 0, with 18 bases in between. The CDR3 length is 19 residues. Germline V gene lookup returns CDR1 LGHDT and CDR2 YNNKEL (reference sequence). CDR3 protein: CASSQDRHGTDSSYNEQFF. CDR3 DNA sequence: TGTGCCAGCAGCCAAGATAGGCACGGGACTGATAGCTCCTACAATGAGCAGTTCTTC.

This clonotype was counted only a few times. The chain links TRBV9 to TRBJ2-1; 12 nucleotides agree with TRBD2. The CDR3 covers 16 residues. V dropped 3 bases and J dropped 6; count of bases not matched to a gene: 7. Germline CDR1 is SGDLS and CDR2 is YYNGEE. The CDR3 spells CASSAILAGGPNEQFF. In DNA, the CDR3 is TGTGCCAGCAGCGCAATACTAGCGGGAGGCCCCAATGAGCAGTTCTTC.

The J gene is TRBJ1-5, the V gene TRBV27; possible D gene TRBD1, 6 bases. The CDR3 is 16 amino acids. The V and J ends lost 5 bases and 1 base respectively, with 15 bases between them. CDR1 is MNHEY and CDR2 is SMNVEV in the germline V gene (reference sequence). CDR3 loop: CASSPRGGLSNQPQHF. CDR3 nucleotide sequence: TGTGCCAGCAGTCCGCGTGGGGGGCTGAGCAATCAGCCCCAGCATTTT.

The table lists this clonotype with a count of one. This sequence joins TRBV21-1 and TRBJ2-5. TRBV21-1 is deemed a pseudogene. The CDR3 loop spans 12 amino acids. CDR3 amino acids: CARGRNTNEQYF. The CDR3 DNA reads TGTGCGAGAGGCCGCAATACCAATGAGCAGTACTTC.

This rearrangement joins TRBV20-1 to TRBJ2-1, with D hard to call. The V gene's germline CDR1 is DFQATT and CDR2 SNEGSKA (reference sequence). The CDR3 has 13 amino acids. The germline V and J ends were trimmed by 5 bases and 0 bases, with 8 bases remaining between them. The CDR3 DNA reads as TGCAGTGCTGAAGAGAGCTCCTACAATGAGCAGTTCTTC. Translated, it gives CSAEESSYNEQFF.